This T cell receptor beta chain was sequenced for a study of T cell repertoires in aging, cancer and after chemotherapy. For the study at large: Paired samples before and after chemotherapy came from glioblastoma patients receiving temozolomide-based therapy. Roughly 8.8 million TCR reads made up the full dataset. Findings of the study overall: Compared with age-matched healthy donors, untreated hematological or solid cancer patients showed higher blood TCR clonality. Loss of evenness, beyond lost richness, contributed to age-related TCR diversity decline in cancer patients.

A mixed TRB-A/B primer pool amplified rearranged TRB by multiplex touch-down PCR. TCRdb used MiXCR to reprocess the multiplex PCR reads, holding one entry per CDR3 protein. The sample shows about 3,800 distinct CDR3 sequences, around 30% of them seen only once. Amplification of TCR beta used genomic DNA extracted from peripheral blood. Details on this clonotype: Its antigen is currently unknown.

Germline V gene sequence: CDR1 MNHEY, CDR2 SVGEGT. J lost 2 bases, V lost 2 bases, and 1 base had no gene match. The CDR3 spans 14 residues. Sequenced: blood. The chain recombines TRBV6-2 or TRBV6-3 with TRBJ1-1; 8 bases line up with TRBD1. The clonotype was recovered from a human donor with a solid tumor. The CDR3 DNA reads as TGTGCCAGCAGTTACGACAGGGGTAACACTGAAGCTTTCTTT. It codes for CASSYDRGNTEAFF.